What follows is one T cell receptor (beta chain) and its context. The antigen remains unidentified. Indicated time point: week 47, end of study. Vaccination comprised doses that each held 300 ug of mutant IDH1 20-mer peptide, plus topical imiquimod. At weeks 1, 3, 5, 7, 11, 15, 19 and 23, patients received a vaccination, eight in all. The astrocytomas were IDH1-mutant, ATRX-negative, and WHO grade 3 or 4. This specimen comes from a study of a mutant IDH1 vaccine in newly diagnosed glioma. Study-wide context: Former treatment meant radiotherapy, temozolomide, or both; the majority had gotten both.

CDR3 length: 16 residues. Trimming removed 4 bases from V and 1 base from J, with 14 bases in between. Germline CDR1 is MGHRA and CDR2 is YSYEKL. The repertoire was sequenced with immunoSEQ multiplex PCR; TCRdb's copy has only in-frame clones and lacks some. The sample shows some 60,000 clones, about four fifths of them seen only once. The sample here was PBMCs, taken from a glioma patient whose treatment included an IDH1 peptide vaccine. The chain is built from TRBV4-1 and TRBJ2-1, with D possibly matching TRBD2 (5 bases). The source of this sequence is a woman aged 50 to 60 with glioma. CDR3 loop: CASSRGLGVSYNEQFF. CDR3 DNA sequence: TGCGCCAGCAGCCGAGGGCTTGGGGTATCCTACAATGAGCAGTTCTTC.